This record concerns one T cell receptor beta chain sequence. The target antigen is unknown. Overlapping HIV-1 Gag 15-mer peptides at approximately 0.91 ug per peptide per mL were used. Responding CD4+ T cells were sorted by upregulation of both CD40 ligand and CD69. These data come from a study of persistence of HIV-infected CD4 T cells. Whole-study results and caveats: TCR analyses could not target the rare provirus-carrying CMV-responding cells.

This was the immunoSEQ version 4 assay in survey mode. Clones were read by immunoSEQ multiplex PCR, and TCRdb kept only the in-frame ones, dropping some. The data show tens of thousands of clones, with approximately 79% seen just once and roughly 1.8% held by the top ten. There are 17 residues in the CDR3. Germline V lookup: CDR1 MNHEY, CDR2 SMNVEV (reference sequence). The V segment lost 5 bases and the J segment 0 bases; nucleotides outside the gene matches: 9. The chain employs TRBV27 and TRBJ2-1, with TRBD1 matching 8 bases. The material was CD4+ T cells sorted from PBMCs after roughly 18-hour stimulation, obtained from a patient who received antiretroviral therapy. This TCR was sampled from an adult man with HIV who was CMV-seropositive. For the CDR3, the DNA is TGTGCCAGCAGTACACGGACAGGGTCAGGCTCCTACAATGAGCAGTTCTTC. Residues: CASSTRTGSGSYNEQFF.